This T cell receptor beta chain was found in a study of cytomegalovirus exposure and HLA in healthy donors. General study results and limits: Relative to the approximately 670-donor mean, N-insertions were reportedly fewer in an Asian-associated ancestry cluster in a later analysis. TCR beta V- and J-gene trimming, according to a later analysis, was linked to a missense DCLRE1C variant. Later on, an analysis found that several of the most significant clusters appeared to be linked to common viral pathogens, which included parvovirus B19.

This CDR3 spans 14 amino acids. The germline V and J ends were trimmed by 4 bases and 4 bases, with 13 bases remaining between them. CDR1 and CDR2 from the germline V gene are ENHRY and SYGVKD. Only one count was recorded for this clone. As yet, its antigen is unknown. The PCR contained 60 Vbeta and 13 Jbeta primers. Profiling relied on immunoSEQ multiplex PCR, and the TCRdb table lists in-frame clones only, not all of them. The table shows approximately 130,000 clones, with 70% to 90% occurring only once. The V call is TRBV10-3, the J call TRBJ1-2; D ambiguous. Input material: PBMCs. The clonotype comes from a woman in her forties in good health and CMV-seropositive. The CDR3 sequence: CAISGLREAYGYTF. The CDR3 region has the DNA TGTGCCATCAGTGGATTACGGGAAGCCTATGGCTACACCTTC.